This TCR beta chain was obtained from a study of T cell responses to AZD1222 COVID-19 vaccine. Study outcomes and limitations: Close to half of spike-specific TCRs reportedly recognize unmutated variant regions. Repertoire collection took place solely once the T cell response had peaked.

The method was immunoSEQ multiplex PCR; TCRdb's version includes in-frame clones alone and lacks a portion of them. The sample records 95,000 to 100,000 clones, 88% being singletons. Second doses at about 4 or about 12 weeks were pooled. This CDR3 contains 12 residues. Trimming took off 7 bases at V and 7 bases at J, with 13 bases between the two ends. The germline CDR1 and CDR2 sequences are MNHEY and SMNVEV (reference sequence). To note about this clone: Its antigen is not identified.

The receptor was derived from an adult who received the AZD1222 COVID-19 vaccine. The chain has TRBV27 and TRBJ2-5; TRBD2 might be the D (5 bases). This sample comprised peripheral blood, obtained 28 days after the second AZD1222 dose. CDR3 nucleotides: TGTGCCAGCAAGGGAGCGTTAGGGACCCAGTACTTC. Translation: CASKGALGTQYF.